The present TCR beta chain was sequenced within a study of beta chain features in type 1 diabetes. The isolated RNA, all of it, was reverse transcribed, so expressed TCRB transcripts were what got sequenced. TCRdb's table, derived via immunoSEQ multiplex PCR, lists solely in-frame clones and lacks some. The data contain some 410,000 clones, roughly 13% of them seen just once; the ten biggest clones take up about 0.04%. Of note for this clone: Its antigen is not identified.

In germline, CDR1 is SGDLS, CDR2 YYNGEE. V shed 1 base, J shed 5 bases, and the junction held 8 bases outside the gene matches. The CDR3 extends over 15 amino acids. Study results and caveats: Type 1 diabetes patients had moderately but significantly shorter TCRB CDR3s in all four CD4+ subsets.

The TCR sequence derives from a man aged 30-40 years in good health. The chain is built from TRBV9 and TRBJ2-5, with 7 bases lining up with TRBD1. The sample taken for sequencing was naive CD4+ T cells from blood. The chain's CDR3 is CASSVRQGAVETQYF. CDR3 DNA: TGTGCCAGCAGCGTAAGACAGGGAGCAGTGGAGACCCAGTACTTC.